What follows are 28 T cell receptor beta chains derived from one specimen sequenced in a study of neoadjuvant anti-PD-1 for oral cavity cancer. Repertoires were generated with immunoSEQ multiplex PCR, while TCRdb's copy carries only in-frame clones and drops some. This table holds around 81,000 clones, about four fifths found once. The sequencing here drew on PBMCs, taken before nivolumab (anti-PD-1) treatment. These receptors were taken from a person aged 40 to 85 with oral cavity squamous cell carcinoma.

This clone appeared once. V gene TRBV6-1 combines with J gene TRBJ2-5; D is possibly TRBD1 (7 bases). Per the germline V gene, CDR1 is MNHNS and CDR2 is SASEGT. V lost 0 bases and J lost 5, with 16 bases in between. CDR3 length: 16 residues. The CDR3 loop reads CASSEAPFRGAETQYF. The CDR3 coding sequence is TGTGCCAGCAGTGAAGCGCCGTTCAGGGGGGCGGAGACCCAGTACTTC.

This clone was seen just once. The chain joins TRBV6-5 to TRBJ1-5; D is possibly TRBD1 (6 bases). The germline V and J ends were trimmed by 5 bases and 4 bases, with 15 bases remaining between them. Germline V gene sequence: CDR1 MNHEY, CDR2 SVGAGI. The CDR3 is 15 amino acids. The CDR3 loop reads CASSRGGAGNQPQHF. CDR3 sequence (DNA): TGTGCCAGCAGTAGGGGGGGCGCGGGGAATCAGCCCCAGCATTTT.

The V and J genes are TRBV7-9 and TRBJ1-3; no firm D call. V shed 5 bases and J shed 0 bases, with 8 bases lying between them. The CDR3 totals 14 residues. CDR1 and CDR2 from the germline V gene are SEHNR and FQNEAQ (reference sequence). CDR3 amino acids: CASSLQPSGNTIYF. CDR3 sequence (DNA): TGTGCCAGCAGCCTCCAGCCCTCTGGAAACACCATATATTTT.

This clone was seen once. The chain joins TRBV19 to TRBJ1-2; 8 bases agree with TRBD1. With V trimmed by 9 bases and J by 5 bases, 11 bases remained unmatched. Germline-derived CDR1 and CDR2 are LNHDA and SQIVND (reference sequence). The CDR3 runs 14 residues. CDR3 residues: CASLPTGEEYGYTF. The CDR3 bases are TGTGCCAGCCTGCCGACAGGGGAGGAGTATGGCTACACCTTC.

This chain connects TRBV30 to TRBJ2-2; unclear D gene. Germline values: CDR1 GTSNPN, CDR2 SVGIG (reference sequence). This CDR3 spans 14 amino acids. Trimming cost V 3 bases and J 3 bases, with 11 bases left between them. CDR3 amino acids: CAWRRQRDTGELFF. The CDR3 DNA sequence: TGTGCCTGGAGGCGGCAGAGAGACACCGGGGAGCTGTTTTTT.

The chain recombines TRBV5-6 with TRBJ2-5; no firm D call. With 4 bases removed from V and 5 bases from J, the gap between germline ends came to 21 bases. CDR1 is SGHDT and CDR2 is YYEEEE in the germline V gene. CDR3 length: 16 amino acids. The CDR3 DNA reads TGTGCCAGCAGCCTGCGCACGAGAAACGATCGGGAGACCCAGTACTTC. It translates to CASSLRTRNDRETQYF. Looking up the rest from reference TRBV5-6 and TRBJ2-5 gives the full variable domain: DAGVTQSPTHLIKTRGQQVTLRCSPKSGHDTVSWYQQALGQGPQFIFQYYEEEERQRGNFPDRFSGHQFPNYSSELNVNALLLGDSALYLCASSLRTRNDRETQYFGPGTRLLVL.

The chain links TRBV6-4 to TRBJ2-2; TRBD1 aligns across 7 bases. The germline V gene encodes CDR1 MRHNA and CDR2 SNTAGT. This CDR3 comprises 15 residues. The V and J ends lost 6 bases and 1 base, in that order; junction bases with no gene match: 5. The CDR3 DNA is TGTGCCAGCAGAGCACAGGGGCTGAACACCGGGGAGCTGTTTTTT. Translating it yields CASRAQGLNTGELFF.

This clone came up a few times. The chain carries TRBV18 and TRBJ1-1, with a weak D call TRBD1 (6 bases). In germline, CDR1 is KGHSH, CDR2 LQKENI. Trimming took 4 bases from V and 4 from J, leaving 16 bases between them. The CDR3 has 15 amino acids. CDR3 protein: CASSLFSDSSTEAFF. CDR3 bases: TGTGCCAGCTCACTGTTCTCGGACAGTAGCACTGAAGCTTTCTTT.

This clone was counted a single time. The gene calls are TRBV5-1 and TRBJ2-1, with 9 bases aligning to TRBD1. Germline V gene data show CDR1 as SGHRS and CDR2 as YFSETQ. With 4 bases clipped from V and 6 bases from J, the junction kept 8 bases outside the gene matches. The CDR3 consists of 15 residues. CDR3 in amino acids: CASSTGGELGNEQFF. The CDR3 coding sequence is TGCGCCAGCAGCACAGGGGGCGAACTAGGCAATGAGCAGTTCTTC.

The chain's CDR3 is CASSRGTVQETQYF. Here the CDR3 DNA reads TGTGCCAGCAGTCGCGGGACCGTTCAAGAGACCCAGTACTTC. The chain has TRBV6-5 and TRBJ2-5, with a possible D match to TRBD2 (6 bases). There are 14 residues in the CDR3. CDR1 and CDR2 from the germline V gene are MNHEY and SVGAGI. V lost 5 bases, J lost 2 bases, and 12 bases lay in between.

The chain uses TRBV7-8 and TRBJ1-1, with 9 bases that match TRBD1. The ends lost 5 bases at V and 7 bases at J; junction bases unmatched: 8. The CDR3 has 14 amino acids. Germline V gene lookup returns CDR1 SGHVS and CDR2 FQNEAQ. CDR3 coding DNA: TGTGCCAGCAGCGGACAGGGGCCGAAGATTGAAGCTTTCTTT. Its translation: CASSGQGPKIEAFF.

The genes are TRBV7-9 and TRBJ2-6; perhaps D is TRBD1 or TRBD2 (6 bases each). The CDR3 has 18 amino acids. Germline CDR1 SEHNR, CDR2 FQNEAQ (reference sequence). V was pared by 4 bases and J by 2 bases, with 18 bases between. The CDR3 DNA follows: TGTGCCAGCAGCTCCCCGGGGGCGGGCTCGGCTGGGGCCAACGTCCTGACTTTC. The encoded protein is CASSSPGAGSAGANVLTF.

Only one count was recorded for this clone. The V and J genes are TRBV7-6 and TRBJ2-7; 12 positions agree with TRBD2. In germline, CDR1 is SGHVS, CDR2 FNYEAQ. The CDR3 runs 15 residues. V lost 1 base, J lost 7 bases, and 5 bases stayed unmatched. The CDR3 sequence is CASSLEASGGVEQYF. CDR3 in DNA: TGTGCCAGCAGCTTAGAGGCTAGCGGGGGGGTGGAGCAGTACTTC.

This chain links TRBV2 with TRBJ1-1; D perhaps matches TRBD1 (6 bases). The CDR3 contains 15 residues. V was pared by 4 bases and J by 5 bases, with 17 bases between. The germline gives CDR1 SNHLY, CDR2 FYNNEI. This CDR3 is CASSVVGGARTEAFF. The CDR3 nucleotides read TGTGCCAGCAGTGTGGTGGGGGGCGCGCGTACTGAAGCTTTCTTT.

The V gene is TRBV30, the J gene TRBJ1-1; D is uncertain. Germline V CDR1 and CDR2: GTSNPN, SVGIG (reference sequence). The CDR3 spans 11 residues. V was shortened by 2 bases and J by 13 bases, with 14 bases between the two germline ends. CDR3 region: CAWSPAERGFF. The DNA for the CDR3 is TGTGCCTGGAGTCCCGCAGAGAGAGGTTTCTTT.

This chain joins TRBV15 and TRBJ2-7; 10 nucleotides agree with TRBD2. The CDR3 is 15 residues long. With V trimmed by 5 bases and J by 2 bases, 6 bases remained unmatched. CDR1 is LNHNV and CDR2 is YYDKDF in the germline V gene (reference sequence). The CDR3 sequence is CATSGGLATTYEQYF. For the CDR3, the DNA is TGTGCCACCAGCGGGGGACTAGCGACTACCTACGAGCAGTACTTC.

The rearrangement joins TRBV7-9 to TRBJ1-1; the D gene is possibly TRBD1 (5 bases). The germline V gene has CDR1 SEHNR and CDR2 FQNEAQ (reference sequence). CDR3 length equals 14 residues. V gave up 2 bases and J gave up 0 bases, with 7 bases separating them. DNA for the CDR3: TGTGCCAGCAGCTTACGGACATTGAACACTGAAGCTTTCTTT. Protein: CASSLRTLNTEAFF.

The CDR3 protein is CASSLGRRDRNEQFF. CDR3 nucleotides: TGTGCCAGCAGCTTAGGGAGGCGGGACCGCAATGAGCAGTTCTTC. The chain carries TRBV11-1 and TRBJ2-1, with D perhaps matching TRBD2 (6 bases). The CDR3 spans 15 residues. Germline CDR1 SGHAT, CDR2 FQDESV (reference sequence). Trimming cost V 1 base and J 6 bases, with 13 bases left between them.

Only one count was recorded for this clone. The DNA for the CDR3 is TGTGCCATCAGCCCGGGGGAGGGGAATGAAGCTTTCTTT. Protein: CAISPGEGNEAFF. The chain joins TRBV10-3 to TRBJ1-1; D is perhaps TRBD1 (5 bases). The CDR3 spans 13 residues. Trimming shortened V by 6 bases and J by 7 bases, and 15 bases separated the two germline ends. Per the germline V gene, CDR1 is ENHRY and CDR2 is SYGVKD.

This chain uses TRBV27 with TRBJ2-7; D might be TRBD1 (5 bases). The CDR3 covers 15 residues. The V end was cut by 5 bases, the J end by 4 bases, with 18 bases between. Germline V gives CDR1 MNHEY, CDR2 SMNVEV (reference sequence). The CDR3 nucleotides read TGTGCCAGCAGTCCCTCCCCAAGGGGTGGATACGAGCAGTACTTC. Encoded protein: CASSPSPRGGYEQYF.

The rearrangement joins TRBV27 to TRBJ1-1; 7 bases agree with TRBD1. V lost 2 bases and J lost 4; bases outside the gene matches: 7. This CDR3 region has 15 residues. Germline CDR1 reads MNHEY; CDR2 reads SMNVEV (reference sequence). The CDR3 DNA is TGTGCCAGCAGTTTACAACAGGGGCTCGGCACTGAAGCTTTCTTT. Residues: CASSLQQGLGTEAFF.

This rearrangement joins TRBV19 to TRBJ1-1; 8 bases line up with TRBD1. This CDR3 region has 15 residues. CDR1 and CDR2 from the germline V gene are LNHDA and SQIVND (reference sequence). Trimming at V came to 4 bases and at J to 4 bases, leaving 8 bases not matched to a gene. CDR3 protein: CASSRGQVLPTEAFF. The DNA of the CDR3 is TGTGCCAGTAGTAGGGGACAGGTTCTTCCCACTGAAGCTTTCTTT. Together with reference TRBV19 and TRBJ1-1, the CDR3 gives the full variable domain: DGGITQSPKYLFRKEGQNVTLSCEQNLNHDAMYWYRQDPGQGLRLIYYSQIVNDFQKGDIAEGYSVSREKKESFPLTVTSAQKNPTAFYLCASSRGQVLPTEAFFGQGTRLTVV.

This clone was detected only once. This chain links TRBV7-8 with TRBJ2-3, with D possibly TRBD1 on 5 matching bases. Germline CDR1 is SGHVS and CDR2 is FQNEAQ. With 0 bases removed from V and 3 bases from J, the gap between germline ends came to 13 bases. The CDR3 has 16 amino acids. The CDR3 DNA is TGTGCCAGCAGCTTAGCTTCGGGCCCAGGGACAGATACGCAGTATTTT. Its translation is CASSLASGPGTDTQYF.

This clone was found many times. The genes are TRBV14 and TRBJ1-1; D remains unclear. CDR1 and CDR2 from the germline V gene are SGHDN and FVKESK. The CDR3 has 15 residues. Trimming cost V 0 bases and J 5 bases, with 13 bases left between them. This CDR3 reads CASSQDRIPGTEAFF. In nucleotides, the CDR3 is TGTGCCAGCAGCCAAGATAGGATCCCGGGAACTGAAGCTTTCTTT. The full variable domain, completed using reference TRBV14 and TRBJ1-1, is EAGVTQFPSHSVIEKGQTVTLRCDPISGHDNLYWYRRVMGKEIKFLLHFVKESKQDESGMPNNRFLAERTGGTYSTLKVQPAELEDSGVYFCASSQDRIPGTEAFFGQGTRLTVV.

V is TRBV6-5 and J is TRBJ1-1; D unclear. The CDR3 loop spans 12 amino acids. V gave up 6 bases and J gave up 11 bases, with 16 bases separating them. Germline lookup yields CDR1 MNHEY and CDR2 SVGAGI. For the CDR3, the DNA is TGTGCCAGCAGGCCCGGCGGCGGCTCGGCTTTCTTT. Translating it yields CASRPGGGSAFF.

This chain links TRBV5-1 with TRBJ2-7; TRBD1 matches 8 bases. Germline-derived CDR1 and CDR2 are SGHRS and YFSETQ. There are 13 residues in the CDR3. V lost 2 bases and J lost 6; bases outside the gene matches: 4. This CDR3 is CASSLGQGSEQYF. The CDR3 coding sequence is TGCGCCAGCAGCTTAGGACAGGGTAGCGAGCAGTACTTC.

This clone was detected a few times. The chain uses TRBV5-1 and TRBJ2-5; D is unresolved. CDR1 and CDR2 (germline): SGHRS, YFSETQ. Trimming took off 0 bases at V and 1 base at J, with 4 bases between the two ends. The CDR3 runs to 13 residues. CDR3 sequence (DNA): TGCGCCAGCAGCTTGGACCCCCAAGAGACCCAGTACTTC. Translation: CASSLDPQETQYF.

J is TRBJ2-3 and V is TRBV29-1; D possibly corresponds to TRBD2 (6 bases). Germline values: CDR1 SQVTM, CDR2 ANQGSEA. The CDR3 totals 13 residues. Trimming removed 8 bases from V and 2 bases from J, with 14 bases in between. CDR3: CSTGTPFTDTQYF. The CDR3 nucleotides are TGCAGCACCGGGACTCCATTCACAGATACGCAGTATTTT.